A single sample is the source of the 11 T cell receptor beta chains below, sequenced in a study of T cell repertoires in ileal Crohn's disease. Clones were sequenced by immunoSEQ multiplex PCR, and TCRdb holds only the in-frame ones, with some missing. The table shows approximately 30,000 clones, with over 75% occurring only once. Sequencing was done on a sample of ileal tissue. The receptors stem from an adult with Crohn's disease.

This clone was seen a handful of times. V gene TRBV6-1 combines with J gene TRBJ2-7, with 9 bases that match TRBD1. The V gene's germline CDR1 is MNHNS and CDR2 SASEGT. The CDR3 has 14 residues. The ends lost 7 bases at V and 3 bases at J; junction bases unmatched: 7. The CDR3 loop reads CASNPTGGLYEQYF. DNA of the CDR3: TGTGCCAGCAATCCGACAGGGGGACTCTACGAGCAGTACTTC.

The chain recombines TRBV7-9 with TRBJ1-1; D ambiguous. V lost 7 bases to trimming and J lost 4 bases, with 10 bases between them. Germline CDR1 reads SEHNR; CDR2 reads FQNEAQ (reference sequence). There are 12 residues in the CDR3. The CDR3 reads CASKPPGTEAFF. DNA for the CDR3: TGTGCCAGCAAGCCCCCGGGCACTGAAGCTTTCTTT.

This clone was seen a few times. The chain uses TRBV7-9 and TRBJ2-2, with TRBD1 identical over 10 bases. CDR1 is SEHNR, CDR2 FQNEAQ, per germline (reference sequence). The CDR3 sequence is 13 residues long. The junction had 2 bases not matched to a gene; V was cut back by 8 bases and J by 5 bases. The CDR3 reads CASGQGVTGELFF. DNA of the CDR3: TGTGCCAGCGGACAGGGGGTTACCGGGGAGCTGTTTTTT.

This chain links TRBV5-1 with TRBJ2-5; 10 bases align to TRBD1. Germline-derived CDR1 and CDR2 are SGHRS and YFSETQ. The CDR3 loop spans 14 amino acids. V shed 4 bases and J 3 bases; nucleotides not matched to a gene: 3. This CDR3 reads CASSQTGGEETQYF. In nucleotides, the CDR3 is TGCGCCAGCAGCCAGACAGGGGGCGAAGAGACCCAGTACTTC.

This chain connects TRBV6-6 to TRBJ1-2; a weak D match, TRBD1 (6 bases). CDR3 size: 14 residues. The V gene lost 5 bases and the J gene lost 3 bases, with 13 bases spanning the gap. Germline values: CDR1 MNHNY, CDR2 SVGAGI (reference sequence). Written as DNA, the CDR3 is TGTGCCAGCAGTACACAGGGATGGGACTATGGCTACACCTTC. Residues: CASSTQGWDYGYTF.

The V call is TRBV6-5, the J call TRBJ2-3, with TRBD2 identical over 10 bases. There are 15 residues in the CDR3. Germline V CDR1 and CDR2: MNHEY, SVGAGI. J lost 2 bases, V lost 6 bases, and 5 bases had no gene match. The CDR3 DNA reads TGTGCCAGCAGACGGGGACTAGCGACCACAGATACGCAGTATTTT. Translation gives CASRRGLATTDTQYF.

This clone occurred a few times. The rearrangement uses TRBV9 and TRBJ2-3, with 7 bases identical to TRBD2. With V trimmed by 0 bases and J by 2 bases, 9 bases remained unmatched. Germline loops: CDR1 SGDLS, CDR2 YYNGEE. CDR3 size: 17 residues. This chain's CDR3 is CASSVAEGLDLTDTQYF. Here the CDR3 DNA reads TGTGCCAGCAGCGTAGCGGAAGGACTAGACCTCACAGATACGCAGTATTTT.

The CDR3 coding sequence is TGTGCCAGCAGCACGACAGGGGGCGCGGGGTATAGCAATCAGCCCCAGCATTTT. It codes for CASSTTGGAGYSNQPQHF. This sequence joins TRBV5-6 and TRBJ1-5; 10 nucleotides agree with TRBD1. The CDR3 extends over 18 amino acids. Germline V gene lookup returns CDR1 SGHDT and CDR2 YYEEEE. With V trimmed by 4 bases and J by 0 bases, 10 bases remained unmatched.

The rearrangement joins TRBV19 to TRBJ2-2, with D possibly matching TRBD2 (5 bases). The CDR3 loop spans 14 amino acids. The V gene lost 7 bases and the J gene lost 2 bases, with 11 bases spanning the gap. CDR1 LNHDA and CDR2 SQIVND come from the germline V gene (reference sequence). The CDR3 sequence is CASKLPGNTGELFF. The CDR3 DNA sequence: TGTGCCAGTAAGCTCCCGGGAAACACCGGGGAGCTGTTTTTT.

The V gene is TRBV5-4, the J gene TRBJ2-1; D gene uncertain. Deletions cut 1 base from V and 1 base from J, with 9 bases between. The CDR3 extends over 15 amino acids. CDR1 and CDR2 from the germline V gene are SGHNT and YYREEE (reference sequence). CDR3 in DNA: TGTGCCAGCAGCTTGTTTGGCAGTTCCTACAATGAGCAGTTCTTC. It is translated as CASSLFGSSYNEQFF.

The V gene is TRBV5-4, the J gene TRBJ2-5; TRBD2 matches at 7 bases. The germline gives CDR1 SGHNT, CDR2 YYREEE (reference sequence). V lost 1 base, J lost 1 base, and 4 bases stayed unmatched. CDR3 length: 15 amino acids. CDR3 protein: CASSLRGGSQETQYF. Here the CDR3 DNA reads TGTGCCAGCAGCTTGAGGGGCGGGAGCCAAGAGACCCAGTACTTC.